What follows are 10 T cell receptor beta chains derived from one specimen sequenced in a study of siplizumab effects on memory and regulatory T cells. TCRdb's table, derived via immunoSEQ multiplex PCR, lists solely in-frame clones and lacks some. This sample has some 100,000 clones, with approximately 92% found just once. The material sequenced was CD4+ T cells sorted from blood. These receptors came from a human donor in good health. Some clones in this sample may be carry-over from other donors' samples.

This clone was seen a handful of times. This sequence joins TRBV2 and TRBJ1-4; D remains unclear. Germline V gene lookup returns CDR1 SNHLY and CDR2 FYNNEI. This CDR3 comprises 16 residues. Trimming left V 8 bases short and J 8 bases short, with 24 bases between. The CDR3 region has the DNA TGTGCCAGCCAAGCTTCTGTCCGCCGGGGTGGCGAAAAACTGTTTTTT. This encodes CASQASVRRGGEKLFF.

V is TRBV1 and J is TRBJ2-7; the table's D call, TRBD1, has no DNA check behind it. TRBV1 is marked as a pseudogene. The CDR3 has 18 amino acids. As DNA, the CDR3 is TGCACCAGCAGCCAAGATCTTAGGTTGGGGGGACAGGAATACGAGCAGTACTTC. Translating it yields CTSSQDLRLGGQEYEQYF.

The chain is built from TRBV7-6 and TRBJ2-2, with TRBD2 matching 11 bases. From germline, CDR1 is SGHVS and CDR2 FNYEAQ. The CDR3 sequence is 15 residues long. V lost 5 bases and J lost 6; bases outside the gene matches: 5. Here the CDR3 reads CASSHRLAGPGELFF. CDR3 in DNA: TGTGCCAGCAGCCATAGACTAGCGGGACCCGGGGAGCTGTTTTTT.

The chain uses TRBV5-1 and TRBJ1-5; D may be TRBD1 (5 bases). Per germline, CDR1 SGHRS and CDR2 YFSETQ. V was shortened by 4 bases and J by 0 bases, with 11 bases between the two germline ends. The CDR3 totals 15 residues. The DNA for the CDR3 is TGCGCCAGCAGCGTTACAGGACTTAGCAATCAGCCCCAGCATTTT. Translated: CASSVTGLSNQPQHF.

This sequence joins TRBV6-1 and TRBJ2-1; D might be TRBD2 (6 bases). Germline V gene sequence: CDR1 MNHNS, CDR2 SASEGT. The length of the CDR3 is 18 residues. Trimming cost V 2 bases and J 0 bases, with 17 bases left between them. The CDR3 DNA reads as TGTGCCAGCAGTGAACGTAGGTGGCGGGAAAGCTCCTACAATGAGCAGTTCTTC. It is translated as CASSERRWRESSYNEQFF.

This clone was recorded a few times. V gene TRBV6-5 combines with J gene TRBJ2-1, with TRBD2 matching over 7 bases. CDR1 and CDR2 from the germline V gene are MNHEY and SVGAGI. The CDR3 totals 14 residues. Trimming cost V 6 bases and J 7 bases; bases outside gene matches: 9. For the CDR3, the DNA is TGTGCCAGCAGGTATACGCGGGAGAGAAATGAGCAGTTCTTC. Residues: CASRYTRERNEQFF.

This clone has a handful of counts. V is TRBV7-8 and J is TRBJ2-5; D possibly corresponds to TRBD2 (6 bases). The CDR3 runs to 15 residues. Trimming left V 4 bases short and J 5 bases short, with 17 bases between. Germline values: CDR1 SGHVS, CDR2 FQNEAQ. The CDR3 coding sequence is TGTGCCAGCAGCTCCTATTTGGGCAGCGGGGAGACCCAGTACTTC. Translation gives CASSSYLGSGETQYF.

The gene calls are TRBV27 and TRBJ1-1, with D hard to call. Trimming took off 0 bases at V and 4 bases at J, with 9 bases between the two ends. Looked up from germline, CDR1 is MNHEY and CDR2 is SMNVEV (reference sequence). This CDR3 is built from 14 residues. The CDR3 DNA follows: TGTGCCAGCAGTTTATCGATCCAGAGCACTGAAGCTTTCTTT. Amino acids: CASSLSIQSTEAFF.

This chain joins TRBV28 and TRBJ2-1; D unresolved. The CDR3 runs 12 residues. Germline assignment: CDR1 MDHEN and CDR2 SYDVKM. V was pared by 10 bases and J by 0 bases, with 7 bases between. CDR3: CATLSSYNEQFF. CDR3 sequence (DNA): TGTGCCACCCTGAGCTCCTACAATGAGCAGTTCTTC.

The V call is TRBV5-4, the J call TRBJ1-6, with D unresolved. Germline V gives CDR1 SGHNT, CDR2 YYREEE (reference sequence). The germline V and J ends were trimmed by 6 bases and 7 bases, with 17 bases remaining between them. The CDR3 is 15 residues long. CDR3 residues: CASNSGRSGNSPLHF. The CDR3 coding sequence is TGTGCCAGCAACTCGGGCCGGTCGGGGAATTCACCCCTCCACTTT.